The 30 T cell receptor beta chains below were found in one sample sequenced in a study of blood T cell repertoires in COVID-19. The repertoire was sequenced with immunoSEQ multiplex PCR; TCRdb's copy has only in-frame clones and lacks some. Of over 250,000 clones in the sample, 75% to 90% were seen once. The source material was peripheral blood. Source of these receptors: a woman aged 60-70 years with acute or convalescent COVID-19.

This chain uses TRBV14 with TRBJ2-5, with a tentative D call TRBD2 (5 bases). The ends were cut back, 1 base at V and 8 bases at J, with 5 bases in the middle. Germline values: CDR1 SGHDN, CDR2 FVKESK. The CDR3 has 11 residues. DNA for the CDR3: TGTGCCAGCAGCCAAGCGGGAACCCAGTACTTC. Its protein product is CASSQAGTQYF.

The chain links TRBV11-2 to TRBJ1-3; D remains unclear. Trimming left V 1 base short and J 0 bases short, with 7 bases between. Germline values: CDR1 SGHAT, CDR2 FQNNGV. This CDR3 has 15 residues. DNA of the CDR3: TGTGCCAGCAGCTTAGTTGGGAGCTCTGGAAACACCATATATTTT. Residues: CASSLVGSSGNTIYF.

The chain uses TRBV6-5 and TRBJ2-1; D possibly corresponds to TRBD2 (5 bases). The CDR3 consists of 11 residues. CDR1 is MNHEY, CDR2 SVGAGI, per germline. The ends were cut back, 7 bases at V and 6 bases at J, with 7 bases in the middle. CDR3 nucleotides: TGTGCCAGCATCCTAGCCAATGAGCAGTTCTTC. Translated, it gives CASILANEQFF.

The chain uses TRBV5-4 and TRBJ2-1; 9 bases match TRBD1. Germline trimming cut 4 bases from V and 9 bases from J; bases unmatched to any gene: 11. Per the germline V gene, CDR1 is SGHNT and CDR2 is YYREEE (reference sequence). The CDR3 length is 15 residues. The chain's CDR3 is CASSRQGVTHSEQFF. The CDR3 DNA reads TGTGCCAGCAGCCGACAGGGGGTGACCCACAGTGAGCAGTTCTTC. Full variable domain (missing parts from reference TRBV5-4 and TRBJ2-1): ETGVTQSPTHLIKTRGQQVTLRCSSQSGHNTVSWYQQALGQGPQFIFQYYREEENGRGNFPPRFSGLQFPNYSSELNVNALELDDSALYLCASSRQGVTHSEQFFGPGTRLTVL.

With regard to this clone: The sample has other DNA sequences that encode this CDR3 too. The CDR3 nucleotides read TGTGCCAGCTCACCACTCCAGGGTGGAACTGAAGCTTTCTTT. Amino acid sequence: CASSPLQGGTEAFF. The chain couples TRBV18 to TRBJ1-1; tentative D call: TRBD1 (5 bases). Deletions cut 1 base from V and 5 bases from J, with 11 bases between. This CDR3 comprises 14 residues. From germline, CDR1 is KGHSH and CDR2 LQKENI. Drawing the rest from reference TRBV18 and TRBJ1-1, the complete variable domain is NAGVMQNPRHLVRRRGQEARLRCSPMKGHSHVYWYRQLPEEGLKFMVYLQKENIIDESGMPKERFSAEFPKEGPSILRIQQVVRGDSAAYFCASSPLQGGTEAFFGQGTRLTVV.

V usage is TRBV7-9 and J usage is TRBJ1-3; TRBD1 agrees at 7 bases. Germline V gives CDR1 SEHNR, CDR2 FQNEAQ (reference sequence). J lost 6 bases, V lost 3 bases, and 8 bases had no gene match. This CDR3 contains 15 residues. The CDR3: CASSLHRDRPNTIYF. As DNA, the CDR3 is TGTGCCAGCAGCTTGCACCGGGACAGACCAAACACCATATATTTT.

The rearrangement links TRBV19 to TRBJ2-7, with D maybe TRBD2 (6 bases). The V and J ends lost 3 bases and 1 base respectively, with 13 bases between them. The length of the CDR3 is 15 residues. Germline CDR1 and CDR2: LNHDA and SQIVND (reference sequence). CDR3 loop: CASSITGEASYEQYF. The CDR3 coding sequence is TGTGCCAGTAGTATCACGGGAGAAGCGTCCTACGAGCAGTACTTC.

This clone has only one observation. V is TRBV5-6 and J is TRBJ1-1; D perhaps matches TRBD1 (6 bases). Trimming removed 2 bases at V and 4 bases at J, with 12 bases between. The germline V gene encodes CDR1 SGHDT and CDR2 YYEEEE. CDR3 length: 14 amino acids. In nucleotides, the CDR3 is TGTGCCAGCAGCTTAGGATCAGGGGCCACTGAAGCTTTCTTT. The encoded protein is CASSLGSGATEAFF.

The chain links TRBV30 to TRBJ2-1; 14 bases are a match to TRBD2. J was trimmed by 7 bases and V by 1 base; bases with no gene match: 3. Germline CDR1 reads GTSNPN; CDR2 reads SVGIG (reference sequence). The CDR3 length is 15 residues. CDR3 in amino acids: CAWSDGLAGGNEQFF. DNA of the CDR3: TGTGCCTGGAGTGATGGACTAGCGGGAGGTAATGAGCAGTTCTTC.

In this sample, this clone turned up a few times. The chain uses TRBV4-2 and TRBJ1-5, with D perhaps matching TRBD1 (5 bases). This CDR3 is built from 13 residues. Germline V gives CDR1 LGHNA, CDR2 YNFKEQ. V was clipped by 2 bases and J by 12 bases, with 14 bases between them. The chain's CDR3 is CASSQSGGDLQHF. CDR3 DNA: TGTGCCAGCAGCCAATCCGGGGGGGATCTCCAGCATTTT.

This chain links TRBV5-1 with TRBJ1-1, with 7 bases lining up with TRBD1. CDR1 is SGHRS and CDR2 is YFSETQ in the germline V gene. Trimming removed 4 bases from V and 5 bases from J; junction bases left unmatched: 8. This CDR3 spans 14 amino acids. The CDR3 is CASSPLQGRTEAFF. The CDR3 nucleotides read TGCGCCAGCAGCCCCTTACAGGGGAGAACTGAAGCTTTCTTT.

This chain uses TRBV4-1 with TRBJ1-2, with a possible D match to TRBD1 (6 bases). The CDR3 spans 15 residues. V was clipped by 3 bases and J by 7 bases, with 18 bases between them. Looked up from germline, CDR1 is MGHRA and CDR2 is YSYEKL. The CDR3 region is CASSQTGRGALGYTF. In DNA, the CDR3 is TGCGCCAGCAGCCAGACTGGGCGGGGGGCGCTTGGCTACACCTTC.

V and J are TRBV7-9 and TRBJ1-4, with D possibly matching TRBD1 (6 bases). CDR1 is SEHNR, CDR2 FQNEAQ, per germline (reference sequence). The CDR3 contains 16 residues. Trimming shortened V by 1 base and J by 10 bases, and 19 bases separated the two germline ends. The DNA of the CDR3 is TGTGCCAGCAGCTTAGTTAACAGGGACCCGCGTGGAAAACTGTTTTTT. Translating it yields CASSLVNRDPRGKLFF. Drawing the rest from reference TRBV7-9 and TRBJ1-4, the complete variable domain is DTGVSQNPRHKITKRGQNVTFRCDPISEHNRLYWYRQTLGQGPEFLTYFQNEAQLEKSRLLSDRFSAERPKGSFSTLEIQRTEQGDSAMYLCASSLVNRDPRGKLFFGSGTQLSVL.

The chain is built from TRBV10-3 and TRBJ2-7, with 7 bases identical to TRBD1. The V gene's germline CDR1 is ENHRY and CDR2 SYGVKD. The CDR3 sequence is 15 residues long. The junction had 14 bases not matched to a gene; V was cut back by 10 bases and J by 2 bases. The CDR3 region is CATMGQLKAAYEQYF. The CDR3 DNA follows: TGTGCCACCATGGGACAGCTTAAAGCTGCCTACGAGCAGTACTTC.

The table lists this clone with a count of one. The V gene is TRBV11-3, the J gene TRBJ2-1, with a tentative D call TRBD2 (5 bases). Germline lookup yields CDR1 SGHNT and CDR2 YENEEA. The CDR3 is made up of 14 amino acids. V was clipped by 1 base and J by 6 bases, with 10 bases between them. The CDR3 sequence is CASSLGWESNEQFF. CDR3 DNA: TGTGCCAGCAGCTTAGGGTGGGAGAGCAATGAGCAGTTCTTC.

The chain carries TRBV5-1 and TRBJ2-2, with 14 bases aligning to TRBD2. This CDR3 is built from 17 residues. V was clipped by 3 bases and J by 6 bases; unmatched bases: 7. Germline lookup yields CDR1 SGHRS and CDR2 YFSETQ. The CDR3 loop is CASSYPGTSGSAGELFF. CDR3 bases: TGCGCCAGCAGCTACCCCGGGACTAGCGGGAGCGCCGGGGAGCTGTTTTTT.

This rearrangement joins TRBV6-5 to TRBJ1-3, with 7 bases identical to TRBD1. The CDR3 is 15 residues long. Germline V gene sequence: CDR1 MNHEY, CDR2 SVGAGI. The junction had 4 bases not matched to a gene; V was cut back by 3 bases and J by 2 bases. DNA of the CDR3: TGTGCCAGCAGTTATGAAAGGGGGCCTGGAAACACCATATATTTT. It yields the protein CASSYERGPGNTIYF.

This chain uses TRBV7-2 with TRBJ1-1; D gene ambiguous. This CDR3 has 11 residues. Trimming pared 5 bases from V and 3 bases from J, leaving 4 bases between. In germline, CDR1 is SGHTA, CDR2 FQGNSA. The CDR3, as DNA: TGTGCCAGCAGCGTCGACACTGAAGCTTTCTTT. Its translation is CASSVDTEAFF.

The V call is TRBV9, the J call TRBJ2-2; 7 bases are shared with TRBD2. Germline CDR1 reads SGDLS; CDR2 reads YYNGEE. The CDR3 is made up of 16 amino acids. J was trimmed by 5 bases and V by 4 bases; bases with no gene match: 11. The CDR3 coding sequence is TGTGCCAGCAGCCTCACCGGGACTACCATAACCGGGGAGCTGTTTTTT. It is translated as CASSLTGTTITGELFF.

This chain joins TRBV9 and TRBJ1-3; D might be TRBD1 (5 bases). V was trimmed by 2 bases and J by 2 bases, leaving 17 bases between them. This CDR3 region has 17 residues. Germline V CDR1 and CDR2: SGDLS, YYNGEE. CDR3 sequence (DNA): TGTGCCAGCAGCGTGGTTGGACATACACTCGCTGGAAACACCATATATTTT. Residues: CASSVVGHTLAGNTIYF.

The J gene is TRBJ2-4, the V gene TRBV30, with a possible D match to TRBD2 (6 bases). Deletions cut 3 bases from V and 5 bases from J, with 17 bases between. The CDR3 consists of 15 residues. Germline V gene sequence: CDR1 GTSNPN, CDR2 SVGIG (reference sequence). CDR3: CAWRSGVFTENIQYF. The CDR3 DNA follows: TGTGCCTGGAGGTCGGGGGTGTTTACGGAAAACATTCAGTACTTC.

This chain uses TRBV27 with TRBJ1-1, with D possibly matching TRBD1 (5 bases). CDR1 MNHEY and CDR2 SMNVEV come from the germline V gene (reference sequence). Trimming shortened V by 7 bases and J by 1 base, and 10 bases separated the two germline ends. This CDR3 is 13 amino acids long. The chain's CDR3 is CASKAGPNTEAFF. CDR3 nucleotides: TGTGCCAGCAAAGCGGGGCCGAACACTGAAGCTTTCTTT.

The chain is built from TRBV7-3 and TRBJ2-3, with D perhaps TRBD1 (6 bases). Germline CDR1 reads SGHTA; CDR2 reads FQGTGA. Trimming shortened V by 5 bases and J by 1 base, and 10 bases separated the two germline ends. This CDR3 has 14 residues. DNA of the CDR3: TGTGCCAGCAGCCCACAGGGCGGCACAGATACGCAGTATTTT. Translating gives CASSPQGGTDTQYF.

The gene calls are TRBV15 and TRBJ1-1; 10 bases align to TRBD1. This CDR3 is 15 amino acids long. Germline loops: CDR1 LNHNV, CDR2 YYDKDF (reference sequence). The trim removed 5 bases at V and 6 bases at J, leaving 9 bases unmatched. The CDR3 bases are TGTGCCACCAGCTCCGCGACAGGGGGCCTTTCTGAAGCTTTCTTT. It specifies CATSSATGGLSEAFF.

The chain recombines TRBV18 with TRBJ1-1, with 8 nucleotides matching TRBD1. The germline V gene encodes CDR1 KGHSH and CDR2 LQKENI. V was pared by 3 bases and J by 2 bases, with 8 bases of the junction left unmatched. CDR3 length: 16 residues. CDR3 residues: CASSPRQGLENTEAFF. For the CDR3, the DNA is TGTGCCAGCTCACCTCGACAGGGGCTGGAAAACACTGAAGCTTTCTTT.

The rearrangement joins TRBV2 to TRBJ1-2, with 8 positions matching TRBD1. The CDR3 spans 13 residues. Germline CDR1 SNHLY, CDR2 FYNNEI. V lost 3 bases to trimming and J lost 7 bases; unmatched junction nucleotides: 4. CDR3: CASSDPGGRGYTF. CDR3 DNA sequence: TGTGCCAGCAGTGACCCAGGGGGCCGTGGCTACACCTTC. Based on the CDR3 plus reference TRBV2 and TRBJ1-2, the full variable domain is EPEVTQTPSHQVTQMGQEVILRCVPISNHLYFYWYRQILGQKVEFLVSFYNNEISEKSEIFDDQFSVERPDGSNFTLKIRSTKLEDSAMYFCASSDPGGRGYTFGSGTRLTVV.

The gene calls are TRBV27 and TRBJ1-6; 7 bases align to TRBD1. The V segment lost 3 bases and the J segment 8 bases; nucleotides outside the gene matches: 4. This CDR3 comprises 14 residues. Germline loops: CDR1 MNHEY, CDR2 SMNVEV (reference sequence). CDR3 DNA: TGTGCCAGCAGTTTTACAGGGGAGGATTCACCCCTCCACTTT. Protein product: CASSFTGEDSPLHF.

This chain links TRBV7-6 with TRBJ1-4, with a tentative D call TRBD1 (6 bases). The CDR3 spans 16 residues. Germline V gives CDR1 SGHVS, CDR2 FNYEAQ. The V gene lost 3 bases and the J gene lost 4 bases, with 15 bases spanning the gap. The CDR3 reads CASSLGGRGSNEKLFF. CDR3 DNA sequence: TGTGCCAGCAGCTTGGGGGGGCGGGGCAGTAATGAAAAACTGTTTTTT. Supplemented by reference TRBV7-6 and TRBJ1-4, the full variable domain reads GAGVSQSPRYKVTKRGQDVALRCDPISGHVSLYWYRQALGQGPEFLTYFNYEAQQDKSGLPNDRFSAERPEGSISTLTIQRTEQRDSAMYRCASSLGGRGSNEKLFFGSGTQLSVL.

This clone was observed once. This chain connects TRBV28 to TRBJ1-5; D gene unclear. V shed 6 bases and J shed 0 bases, with 12 bases lying between them. Germline V gene lookup returns CDR1 MDHEN and CDR2 SYDVKM. The CDR3 spans 15 residues. The CDR3 sequence: CASRATGYSNQPQHF. CDR3 bases: TGTGCCAGCAGGGCGACGGGATATAGCAATCAGCCCCAGCATTTT.

This clone was seen once. V gene TRBV9 combines with J gene TRBJ2-3; 8 positions agree with TRBD2. V lost 3 bases and J lost 0; bases outside the gene matches: 3. The CDR3 length is 15 residues. The germline V gene encodes CDR1 SGDLS and CDR2 YYNGEE. CDR3: CASSESGSSTDTQYF. CDR3 nucleotides: TGTGCCAGCAGCGAAAGCGGGAGCAGCACAGATACGCAGTATTTT.